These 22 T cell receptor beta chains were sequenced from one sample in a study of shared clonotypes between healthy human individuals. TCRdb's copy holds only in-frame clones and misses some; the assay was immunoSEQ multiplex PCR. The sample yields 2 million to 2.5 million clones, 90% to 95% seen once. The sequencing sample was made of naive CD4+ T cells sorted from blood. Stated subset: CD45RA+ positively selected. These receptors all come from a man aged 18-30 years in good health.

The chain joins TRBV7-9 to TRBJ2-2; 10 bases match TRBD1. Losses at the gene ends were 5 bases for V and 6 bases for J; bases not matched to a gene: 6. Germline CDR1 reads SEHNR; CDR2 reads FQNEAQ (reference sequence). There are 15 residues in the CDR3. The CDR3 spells CASSPGTGEAGELFF. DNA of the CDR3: TGTGCCAGCAGCCCAGGGACAGGGGAGGCCGGGGAGCTGTTTTTT.

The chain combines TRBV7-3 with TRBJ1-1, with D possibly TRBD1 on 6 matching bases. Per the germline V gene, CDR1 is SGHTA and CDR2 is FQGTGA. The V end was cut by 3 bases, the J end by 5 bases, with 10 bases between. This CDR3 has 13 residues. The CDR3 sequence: CASSFLQGTEAFF. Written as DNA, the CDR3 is TGTGCCAGCAGCTTTTTACAGGGTACTGAAGCTTTCTTT.

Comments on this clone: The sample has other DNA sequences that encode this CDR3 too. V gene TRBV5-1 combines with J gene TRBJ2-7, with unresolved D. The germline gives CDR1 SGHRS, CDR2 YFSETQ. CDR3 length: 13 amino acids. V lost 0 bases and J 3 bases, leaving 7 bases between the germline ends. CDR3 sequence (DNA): TGCGCCAGCAGCTTGGCCCCGAACTACGAGCAGTACTTC. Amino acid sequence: CASSLAPNYEQYF.

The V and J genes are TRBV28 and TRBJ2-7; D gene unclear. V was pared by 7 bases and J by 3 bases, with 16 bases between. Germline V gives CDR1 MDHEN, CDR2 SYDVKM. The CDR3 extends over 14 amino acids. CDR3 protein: CASNTLDTYYEQYF. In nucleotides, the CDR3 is TGTGCCAGCAATACCTTAGACACTTACTACGAGCAGTACTTC.

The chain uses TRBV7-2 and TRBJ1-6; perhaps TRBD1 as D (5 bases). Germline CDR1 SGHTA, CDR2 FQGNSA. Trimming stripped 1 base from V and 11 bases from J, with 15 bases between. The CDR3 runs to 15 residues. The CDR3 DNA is TGTGCCAGCAGCTTAGACGAGGGGCTGGGAGCACCCCTCCACTTT. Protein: CASSLDEGLGAPLHF.

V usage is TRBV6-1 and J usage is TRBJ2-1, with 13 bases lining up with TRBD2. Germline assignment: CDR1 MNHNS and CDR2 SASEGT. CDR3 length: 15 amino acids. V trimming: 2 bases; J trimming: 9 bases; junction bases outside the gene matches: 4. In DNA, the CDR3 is TGTGCCAGCAGTGAACGACTAGCGGGAGGTGGTGAGCAGTTCTTC. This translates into CASSERLAGGGEQFF.

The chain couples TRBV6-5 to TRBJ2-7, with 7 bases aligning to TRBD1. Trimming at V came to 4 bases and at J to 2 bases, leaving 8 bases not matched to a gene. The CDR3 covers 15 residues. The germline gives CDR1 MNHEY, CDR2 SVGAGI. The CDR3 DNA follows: TGTGCCAGCAGTTCCGGTAACAGGGGTCCCTACGAGCAGTACTTC. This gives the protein CASSSGNRGPYEQYF.

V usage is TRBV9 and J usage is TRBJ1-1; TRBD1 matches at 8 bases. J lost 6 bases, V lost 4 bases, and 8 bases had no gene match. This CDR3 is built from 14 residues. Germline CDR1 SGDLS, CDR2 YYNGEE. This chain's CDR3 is CASSRDRYLSEAFF. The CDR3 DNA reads TGTGCCAGCAGCCGGGACAGGTATCTATCTGAAGCTTTCTTT.

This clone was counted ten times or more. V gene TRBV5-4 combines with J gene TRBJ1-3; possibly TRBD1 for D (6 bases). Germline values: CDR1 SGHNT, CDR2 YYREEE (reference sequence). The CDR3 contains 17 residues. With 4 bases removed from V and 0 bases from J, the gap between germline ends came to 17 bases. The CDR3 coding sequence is TGTGCCAGCAGCCCGACAGGAGGGCAGAGCTCTGGAAACACCATATATTTT. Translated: CASSPTGGQSSGNTIYF.

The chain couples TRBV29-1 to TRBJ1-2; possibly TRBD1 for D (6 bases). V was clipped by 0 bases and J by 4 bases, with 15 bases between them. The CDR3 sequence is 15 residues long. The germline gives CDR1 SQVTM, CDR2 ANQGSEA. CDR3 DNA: TGCAGCGTTGAAGAGAGGGAGACAGGAGGCTATGGCTACACCTTC. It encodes CSVEERETGGYGYTF.

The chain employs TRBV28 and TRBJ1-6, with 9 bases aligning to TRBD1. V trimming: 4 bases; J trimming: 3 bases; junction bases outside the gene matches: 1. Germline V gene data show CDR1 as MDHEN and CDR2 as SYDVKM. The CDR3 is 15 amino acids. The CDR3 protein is CASSWGQGYNSPLHF. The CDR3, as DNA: TGTGCCAGCAGTTGGGGACAGGGCTATAATTCACCCCTCCACTTT.

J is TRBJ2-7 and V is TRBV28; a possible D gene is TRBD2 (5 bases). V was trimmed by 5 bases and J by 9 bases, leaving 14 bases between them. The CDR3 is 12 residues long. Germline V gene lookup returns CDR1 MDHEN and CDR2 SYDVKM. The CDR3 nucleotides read TGTGCCAGCAGTCCATCCACGAGGGTGCAGTACTTC. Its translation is CASSPSTRVQYF.

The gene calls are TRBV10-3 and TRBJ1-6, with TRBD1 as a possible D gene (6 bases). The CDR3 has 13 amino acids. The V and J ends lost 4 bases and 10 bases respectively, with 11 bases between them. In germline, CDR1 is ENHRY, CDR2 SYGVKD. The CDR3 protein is CAISGGGRSPLHF. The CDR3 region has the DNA TGTGCCATCAGTGGGGGGGGGCGATCACCCCTCCACTTT.

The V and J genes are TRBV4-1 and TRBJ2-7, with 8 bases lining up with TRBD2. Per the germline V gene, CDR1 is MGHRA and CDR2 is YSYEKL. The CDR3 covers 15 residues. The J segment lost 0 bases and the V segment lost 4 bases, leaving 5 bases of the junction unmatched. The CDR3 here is CASSRPGTSSYEQYF. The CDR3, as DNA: TGCGCCAGCAGCCGACCCGGGACTAGCTCCTACGAGCAGTACTTC.

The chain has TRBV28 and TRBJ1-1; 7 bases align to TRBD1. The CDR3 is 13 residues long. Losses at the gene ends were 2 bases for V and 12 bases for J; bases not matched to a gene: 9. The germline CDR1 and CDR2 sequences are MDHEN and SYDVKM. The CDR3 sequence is CASSLRLGGGTFF. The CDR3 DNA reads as TGTGCCAGCAGTTTACGGTTAGGGGGCGGTACTTTCTTT.

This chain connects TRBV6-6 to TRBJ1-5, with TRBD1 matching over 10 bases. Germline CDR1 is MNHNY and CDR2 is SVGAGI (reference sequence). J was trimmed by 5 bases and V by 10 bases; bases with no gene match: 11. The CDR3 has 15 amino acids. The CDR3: CAILDRGLLYQPQHF. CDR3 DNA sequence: TGTGCCATCCTGGACAGGGGGTTACTTTATCAGCCCCAGCATTTT.

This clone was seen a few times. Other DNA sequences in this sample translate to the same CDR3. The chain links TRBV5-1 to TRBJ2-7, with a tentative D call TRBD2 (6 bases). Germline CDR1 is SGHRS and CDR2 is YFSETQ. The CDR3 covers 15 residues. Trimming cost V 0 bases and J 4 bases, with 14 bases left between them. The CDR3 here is CASSLVPGESYEQYF. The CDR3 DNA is TGCGCCAGCAGCTTGGTTCCGGGGGAATCTTACGAGCAGTACTTC.

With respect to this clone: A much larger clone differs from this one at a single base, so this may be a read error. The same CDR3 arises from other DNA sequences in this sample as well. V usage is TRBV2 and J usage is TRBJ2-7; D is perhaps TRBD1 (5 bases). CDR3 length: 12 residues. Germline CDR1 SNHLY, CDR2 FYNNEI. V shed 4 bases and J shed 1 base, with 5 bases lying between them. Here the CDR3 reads CASSGQSYEQYF. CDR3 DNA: TGTGCCAGCAGTGGACAGTCCTACGAGCAGTACTTC. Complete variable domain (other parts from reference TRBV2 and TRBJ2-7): EPEVTQTPSHQVTQMGQEVILRCVPISNHLYFYWYRQILGQKVEFLVSFYNNEISEKSEIFDDQFSVERPDGSNFTLKIRSTKLEDSAMYFCASSGQSYEQYFGPGTRLTVT.

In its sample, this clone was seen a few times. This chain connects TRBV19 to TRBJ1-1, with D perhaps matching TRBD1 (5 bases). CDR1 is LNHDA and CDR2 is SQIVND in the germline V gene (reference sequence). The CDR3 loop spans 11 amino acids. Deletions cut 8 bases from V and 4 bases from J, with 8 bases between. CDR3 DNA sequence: TGTGCCAGTCAAGGGGTCACTGAAGCTTTCTTT. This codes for CASQGVTEAFF.

CDR3 sequence (DNA): TGTGCCAGCTCACCGAGGCTAGGGGAGGAATCCTACGAGCAGTACTTC. This translates into CASSPRLGEESYEQYF. The rearrangement uses TRBV18 and TRBJ2-7; TRBD2 might be the D (6 bases). Deletions cut 3 bases from V and 1 base from J, with 16 bases between. CDR3 length: 16 amino acids. The germline gives CDR1 KGHSH, CDR2 LQKENI.

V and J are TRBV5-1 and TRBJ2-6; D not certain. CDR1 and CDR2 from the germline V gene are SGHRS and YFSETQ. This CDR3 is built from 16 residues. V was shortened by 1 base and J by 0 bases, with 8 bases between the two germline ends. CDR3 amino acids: CASSLLGSSGANVLTF. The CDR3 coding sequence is TGCGCCAGCAGCTTGCTAGGCAGCTCTGGGGCCAACGTCCTGACTTTC.

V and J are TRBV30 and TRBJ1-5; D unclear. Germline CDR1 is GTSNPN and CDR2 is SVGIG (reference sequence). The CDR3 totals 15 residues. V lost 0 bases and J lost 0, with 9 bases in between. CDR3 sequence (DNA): TGTGCCTGGAGTGTTGGGAGATATAGCAATCAGCCCCAGCATTTT. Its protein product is CAWSVGRYSNQPQHF.